This TCR beta chain was sequenced for a study of blood T cell repertoires in COVID-19. Whole-study context: COVID-19 samples from acute and convalescent phases originated in the United States, Italy and Spain. Nucleic acid was either cDNA or gDNA, and it came from T cells, B-cell-depleted T cells, or PBMCs.

How the authors handled the data: Reference gene primers were amplified, and this amplification served to estimate nucleated cell counts. The assay was immunoSEQ multiplex PCR, and TCRdb's table has in-frame clones only and misses some. V and J calls plus clone size are reproduced from that table; the DNA served to infer D and trimming. The data contain over 90,000 clones, more than 75% of them seen just once; the ten biggest clones take up roughly 21%. Trimming shortened V by 3 bases and J by 3 bases, and 21 bases separated the two germline ends. The CDR3 is 17 residues long. CDR1 and CDR2 (germline): MNHNS, SASEGT.

The sequenced material came from peripheral blood. The chain recombines TRBV6-1 with TRBJ2-7; a weak D match, TRBD2 (8 bases). The receptor comes from a human donor in a cohort sampled during active COVID-19. In nucleotides, the CDR3 is TGTGCCAGCAGTGATAGGAGCGGGGGACAGATACACTACGAGCAGTACTTC. Its translation: CASSDRSGGQIHYEQYF.